Here is one T cell receptor (beta chain) with its context. The antigen is not known. TCRdb ran MiXCR on the reads and lists one entry per CDR3 protein. The table has about 740,000 distinct CDR3 sequences, less than 40% seen once. Trimming removed 6 bases from V and 8 bases from J, with 28 bases in between. From germline, CDR1 is MNHEY and CDR2 SMNVEV (reference sequence). This CDR3 is 17 amino acids long. These data are taken from a study of T cell repertoires in cytomegalovirus infection. On the study more broadly: A matching HLA type, together with CMV infection, was signaled by public TCR beta signatures.

Overall study findings and caveats: The study identified carriers of CMV plus the relevant HLA from cumulative public TCR beta family frequency.

The TCR was taken from a human donor in good health (CMV status not recorded). Some clones in this sample may be carry-over from other donors' samples. Sample: PBMCs. The chain is built from TRBV27 and TRBJ1-2; tentative D call: TRBD1 (6 bases). The CDR3 coding sequence is TGTGCCAGCAGCCGAGGGGGGCTATCCGCCGCGTCGATGGGCTACACCTTC. Translation: CASSRGGLSAASMGYTF.